The 22 T cell receptor beta chains given below trace back to one sample, sequenced in a study of blood T cell repertoires in COVID-19. Using immunoSEQ multiplex PCR, the repertoire was profiled, and TCRdb retains in-frame clones only, with some absent. The sample has hundreds of thousands of clones, approximately 90% seen once. The specimen was PBMCs or T cells enriched from blood (not recorded which). These receptor sequences come from a woman between 55 and 75 years old who had recovered from COVID-19.

The chain carries TRBV27 and TRBJ2-1; D is ambiguous. Germline V gives CDR1 MNHEY, CDR2 SMNVEV (reference sequence). The CDR3 is 12 amino acids. Trimming shortened V by 7 bases and J by 6 bases, and 10 bases separated the two germline ends. The CDR3 region is CASISRFNEQFF. In nucleotides, the CDR3 is TGTGCCAGCATCTCACGGTTCAATGAGCAGTTCTTC.

The V gene is TRBV7-2, the J gene TRBJ2-4; D is unresolved. The CDR3 spans 12 residues. Trimming cost V 4 bases and J 8 bases, with 9 bases left between them. From germline, CDR1 is SGHTA and CDR2 FQGNSA. The DNA for the CDR3 is TGTGCCAGCAGCTCCAGTTTGGACATTCAGTACTTC. This translates into CASSSSLDIQYF.

CDR3 residues: CASSLAGTGGSGYTF. DNA of the CDR3: TGTGCCAGCAGCTTAGCCGGGACCGGAGGGAGTGGCTACACCTTC. V usage is TRBV7-9 and J usage is TRBJ1-2, with a tentative D call TRBD1 (5 bases). This CDR3 region has 15 residues. Germline assignment: CDR1 SEHNR and CDR2 FQNEAQ (reference sequence). V was pared by 0 bases and J by 7 bases, with 15 bases between.

The V gene is TRBV28, the J gene TRBJ2-4; D possibly corresponds to TRBD2 (6 bases). The CDR3 consists of 15 residues. Looked up from germline, CDR1 is MDHEN and CDR2 is SYDVKM. The V end was cut by 9 bases, the J end by 3 bases, with 18 bases between. The CDR3 reads CASAALGGGKNIQYF. The CDR3 DNA is TGTGCCAGTGCTGCACTGGGAGGTGGCAAAAACATTCAGTACTTC.

The chain couples TRBV7-6 to TRBJ2-4; 10 bases are shared with TRBD1. The CDR3 is 18 residues long. From germline, CDR1 is SGHVS and CDR2 FNYEAQ. V lost 5 bases, J lost 3 bases, and 13 bases stayed unmatched. Here the CDR3 DNA reads TGTGCCAGCAGCCGTGGACAGGGGGGCACTATTGGCAAAAACATTCAGTACTTC. This encodes CASSRGQGGTIGKNIQYF.

The rearrangement uses TRBV11-2 and TRBJ2-7, with D maybe TRBD2 (6 bases). The length of the CDR3 is 10 residues. Trimming shortened V by 6 bases and J by 6 bases, and 6 bases separated the two germline ends. Per the germline V gene, CDR1 is SGHAT and CDR2 is FQNNGV. Here the CDR3 DNA reads TGTGCCAGCAGGGGGGGCGAGCAGTACTTC. It yields the protein CASRGGEQYF.

The J gene is TRBJ1-1, the V gene TRBV27, with D perhaps matching TRBD1 (5 bases). V lost 8 bases and J lost 4, with 20 bases in between. Germline loops: CDR1 MNHEY, CDR2 SMNVEV (reference sequence). The CDR3 is 15 residues long. The CDR3, as DNA: TGTGCCAGCGCCCGCGGGGGGGAGGGTCGCACTGAAGCTTTCTTT. Protein sequence: CASARGGEGRTEAFF.

The chain recombines TRBV24-1 with TRBJ1-6; D gene uncertain. Germline CDR1 KGHDR, CDR2 SFDVKD. The CDR3 contains 13 residues. The DNA for the CDR3 is TGTGTTTCCCCCGGGAAGAGAAATTCACCCCTCCACTTT. It specifies CVSPGKRNSPLHF.

The chain links TRBV6-2 or TRBV6-3 to TRBJ2-7; 10 bases line up with TRBD1. The CDR3 is 16 amino acids. Germline values: CDR1 MNHEY, CDR2 SVGEGT. The junction had 7 bases not matched to a gene; V was cut back by 3 bases and J by 2 bases. This chain's CDR3 is CASSYGEGQGTYEQYV. CDR3 DNA: TGTGCCAGCAGTTATGGGGAGGGACAGGGGACCTACGAGCAGTACGTC.

CDR3 sequence reads: CASSSGGALSYEQYV. The CDR3 DNA reads as TGTGCCAGCAGTAGCGGGGGAGCCCTCTCCTACGAGCAGTACGTC. The rearrangement links TRBV6-2 or TRBV6-3 to TRBJ2-7; 8 nucleotides line up with TRBD2. J gave up 0 bases and V 5 bases, and 6 bases lay outside the gene matches. The germline V gene has CDR1 MNHEY and CDR2 SVGEGT. There are 15 residues in the CDR3.

The chain carries TRBV2 and TRBJ1-2; tentatively, D is TRBD1 (6 bases). CDR3 size: 13 residues. The V end lost 4 bases, the J end lost 8 bases, and 14 bases lay between the germline ends. In germline, CDR1 is SNHLY, CDR2 FYNNEI. The CDR3: CASSGGGFLGYTF. In DNA form, the CDR3 reads TGTGCCAGCAGTGGGGGGGGCTTCTTGGGCTACACCTTC.

The rearrangement links TRBV7-9 to TRBJ1-3; 10 nucleotides line up with TRBD1. The CDR3 runs to 15 residues. Losses at the gene ends were 5 bases for V and 4 bases for J; bases not matched to a gene: 5. Germline V CDR1 and CDR2: SEHNR, FQNEAQ (reference sequence). CDR3 coding DNA: TGTGCCAGCAGCCCCGGGACAGGGGACGGAAACACCATATATTTT. This codes for CASSPGTGDGNTIYF.

CDR3 region: CASSLERGMGLGQFF. In DNA form, the CDR3 reads TGTGCCAGCAGCTTGGAGCGGGGGATGGGTCTGGGGCAGTTCTTC. The chain joins TRBV5-4 to TRBJ2-1; 8 nucleotides match TRBD2. Germline lookup yields CDR1 SGHNT and CDR2 YYREEE (reference sequence). This CDR3 has 15 residues. With 0 bases clipped from V and 12 bases from J, the junction kept 11 bases outside the gene matches.

The chain couples TRBV3-1 (or the pseudogene TRBV3-2) to TRBJ1-5, with D uncertain. Germline V gene sequence: CDR1 LGHDT, CDR2 YNNKEL (reference sequence). This CDR3 is 14 amino acids long. Between the trimmed V and J ends, which lost 4 bases and 0 bases, there was a span of 7 bases. The CDR3 DNA follows: TGTGCCAGCAGCCGAGACCATAGCAATCAGCCCCAGCATTTT. Its protein product is CASSRDHSNQPQHF.

The chain employs TRBV3-1 (or the pseudogene TRBV3-2) and TRBJ1-1, with TRBD1 identical over 7 bases. V dropped 1 base and J dropped 6; count of bases not matched to a gene: 2. Germline V gene lookup returns CDR1 LGHDT and CDR2 YNNKEL (reference sequence). CDR3 length equals 13 residues. CDR3 residues: CASSQGTGAEAFF. Written as DNA, the CDR3 is TGTGCCAGCAGCCAAGGAACAGGGGCTGAAGCTTTCTTT.

The table lists this clone with a count of one. This chain joins TRBV7-2 and TRBJ1-6; D might be TRBD1 (5 bases). This CDR3 is built from 15 residues. Germline V lookup: CDR1 SGHTA, CDR2 FQGNSA. Trimming took 0 bases from V and 6 from J, leaving 9 bases between them. The CDR3 is CASSLAKGINSPLHF. Here the CDR3 DNA reads TGTGCCAGCAGCTTAGCGAAGGGGATTAATTCACCCCTCCACTTT.

This clone was detected only once. This rearrangement joins TRBV5-1 to TRBJ1-1, with TRBD1 matching over 8 bases. Germline V gives CDR1 SGHRS, CDR2 YFSETQ. The junction had 10 bases not matched to a gene; V was cut back by 0 bases and J by 6 bases. This CDR3 region has 16 residues. The CDR3 spells CASSLGGQAGRAEAFF. The CDR3 region has the DNA TGCGCCAGCAGCTTGGGGGGACAGGCGGGGAGGGCTGAAGCTTTCTTT. The entire variable domain, with the rest obtained from reference TRBV5-1 and TRBJ1-1, is as follows: KAGVTQTPRYLIKTRGQQVTLSCSPISGHRSVSWYQQTPGQGLQFLFEYFSETQRNKGNFPGRFSGRQFSNSRSEMNVSTLELGDSALYLCASSLGGQAGRAEAFFGQGTRLTVV.

The V call is TRBV28, the J call TRBJ2-7; D perhaps matches TRBD1 (6 bases). Trimming shortened V by 2 bases and J by 3 bases, and 8 bases separated the two germline ends. Germline assignment: CDR1 MDHEN and CDR2 SYDVKM. There are 13 residues in the CDR3. This CDR3 reads CASSLQGNYEQYV. The CDR3 DNA reads as TGTGCCAGCAGTTTACAGGGGAACTACGAGCAGTACGTC.

On this clone itself: One junction end does not reproduce the germline sequence, and a read error may be involved. This same CDR3 is encoded by further DNA sequences in the sample. The V gene is TRBV7-8, the J gene TRBJ1-6, with TRBD1 identical over 11 bases. Germline assignment: CDR1 SGHVS and CDR2 FQNEAQ. The CDR3 is made up of 19 amino acids. The CDR3 loop is CASSLVFGTGGSYNSPLHF. The CDR3 nucleotides read TGTGCCAGCAGCTTAGTCTTCGGGACAGGGGGTTCCTATAATTCGCCCCTCCACTTT.

V gene TRBV5-1 combines with J gene TRBJ2-7, with D perhaps TRBD1 (5 bases). This CDR3 comprises 16 residues. Deletions cut 3 bases from V and 3 bases from J, with 19 bases between. CDR1 SGHRS and CDR2 YFSETQ come from the germline V gene. This CDR3 reads CASSWGQNSPLYEQYF. CDR3 DNA sequence: TGCGCCAGCAGCTGGGGCCAGAACAGCCCCCTCTACGAGCAGTACTTC. The whole variable domain, filled in from reference TRBV5-1 and TRBJ2-7, reads KAGVTQTPRYLIKTRGQQVTLSCSPISGHRSVSWYQQTPGQGLQFLFEYFSETQRNKGNFPGRFSGRQFSNSRSEMNVSTLELGDSALYLCASSWGQNSPLYEQYFGPGTRLTVT.

The J gene is TRBJ1-1, the V gene TRBV11-2; 8 nucleotides align to TRBD1. The CDR3 totals 14 residues. CDR1 and CDR2 from the germline V gene are SGHAT and FQNNGV. The V gene end was trimmed by 3 bases and the J gene end by 4 bases; junction bases not matched to a gene: 4. The CDR3 region is CASSLVDRVTEAFF. The CDR3 nucleotides are TGTGCCAGCAGCTTGGTGGACAGGGTCACTGAAGCTTTCTTT.

The chain has TRBV20-1 and TRBJ1-2, with TRBD1 as a possible D gene (6 bases). Deletions cut 2 bases from V and 7 bases from J, with 8 bases between. Germline CDR1 and CDR2: DFQATT and SNEGSKA (reference sequence). This CDR3 has 11 amino acids. The CDR3: CSARRTVGYTF. CDR3 bases: TGCAGTGCTAGAAGGACAGTTGGCTACACCTTC.